These 22 T cell receptor beta chains came from one sample sequenced in a study of T-cell reconstitution after alpha-beta-depleted transplantation in children. A library of TCRbeta sequences, prepared with unique molecular identifiers, was generated. Each CDR3 protein is one row after TCRdb ran MiXCR on the PCR reads. The sample comprises 250,000 to 300,000 distinct CDR3 sequences, around 10% of which are singletons, and roughly a quarter rests with the top ten. The material sequenced was peripheral blood, taken 180 days after TCRalphabeta/CD19-depleted stem cell transplant. The receptors here all came from a male patient aged 2-10 years who had a stem cell transplant for chronic granulomatous disease, so the T cells may come from the graft donor.

This clonotype has at least ten counts. The V gene is TRBV20-1, the J gene TRBJ1-2; 7 bases fit TRBD1. In germline, CDR1 is DFQATT, CDR2 SNEGSKA (reference sequence). This CDR3 contains 16 residues. Trimming cost V 4 bases and J 5 bases; bases outside gene matches: 16. The CDR3 DNA reads as TGCAGTGCTAAGGCACACTGGGGGACAGCCGTATATGGCTACACCTTC. This encodes CSAKAHWGTAVYGYTF.

This clonotype was counted at least ten times. The chain joins TRBV11-3 to TRBJ2-1, with 8 bases aligning to TRBD1. Germline V gene lookup returns CDR1 SGHNT and CDR2 YENEEA. After removal of 5 bases from V and 0 bases from J, the junction contained 9 bases not matched to a gene. The CDR3 is 17 amino acids. CDR3 sequence: CASSHGTGLYSYNEQFF. The CDR3 DNA reads TGTGCCAGCAGCCACGGGACAGGTCTCTACTCCTACAATGAGCAGTTCTTC.

This clonotype came up many times. The V call is TRBV20-1, the J call TRBJ2-7, with a possible D match to TRBD1 (6 bases). The CDR3 runs to 14 residues. Trimming pared 0 bases from V and 3 bases from J, leaving 12 bases between. CDR1 is DFQATT, CDR2 SNEGSKA, per germline (reference sequence). DNA of the CDR3: TGCAGTGCTAGAGATACCCAGGGGCTCTACGAGCAGTACTTC. Protein: CSARDTQGLYEQYF.

This clonotype is medium-sized by share. The junction departs from germline at one end; a sequencing error may be responsible. The chain couples TRBV9 to TRBJ2-3; 9 nucleotides agree with TRBD2. Per germline, CDR1 SGDLS and CDR2 YYNGEE. This CDR3 contains 15 residues. The CDR3: CASSAEGTSRDTQYF. CDR3 coding DNA: TGTGCCAGCAGCGCAGAGGGGACTAGCAGAGATACGCAGTATTTT.

In this sample, this clonotype turned up many times. The chain joins TRBV12-3 or TRBV12-4 to TRBJ2-3; 8 nucleotides align to TRBD2. This CDR3 comprises 14 residues. The V and J ends lost 6 bases and 4 bases, in that order; junction bases with no gene match: 6. CDR3 nucleotide sequence: TGTGCCAGCAGCCGGGGGGGCTCCTCAGATACGCAGTATTTT. Translated, it gives CASSRGGSSDTQYF.

In the case of this clonotype: Being one base from a much bigger clone, this may be a read error. DNA for the CDR3: TGTGCCACCAGCCGCGATATAGGTAGCGGGGGGTCAGAGACCCAGTACTTC. Protein sequence: CATSRDIGSGGSETQYF. The chain recombines TRBV15 with TRBJ2-5; the match to TRBD2 covers 10 bases. The ends lost 5 bases at V and 4 bases at J; junction bases unmatched: 13. The CDR3 is 17 residues long. CDR1 LNHNV and CDR2 YYDKDF come from the germline V gene (reference sequence). The variable domain in full, completed from reference TRBV15 and TRBJ2-5, reads DAMVIQNPRYQVTQFGKPVTLSCSQTLNHNVMYWYQQKSSQAPKLLFHYYDKDFNNEADTPDNFQSRRPNTSFCFLDIRSPGLGDTAMYLCATSRDIGSGGSETQYFGPGTRLLVL.

This clonotype was recorded at least ten times. The V and J genes are TRBV7-8 and TRBJ2-7; 9 bases agree with TRBD2. The ends lost 7 bases at V and 3 bases at J; junction bases unmatched: 4. The CDR3 is 13 amino acids. Germline CDR1 SGHVS, CDR2 FQNEAQ. The CDR3 DNA follows: TGTGCCAGCACGGCTAGCGGGATCTACGAGCAGTACTTC. Amino acids: CASTASGIYEQYF.

This clonotype was counted many times. The chain carries TRBV13 and TRBJ1-3; D is unresolved. The CDR3 is 16 residues long. The germline V and J ends were trimmed by 5 bases and 2 bases, with 16 bases remaining between them. Germline loops: CDR1 PRHDT, CDR2 FYEKMQ (reference sequence). The CDR3 loop is CASSARTPTAGNTIYF. CDR3 bases: TGTGCCAGCAGCGCTAGGACCCCCACGGCTGGAAACACCATATATTTT.

This clonotype was picked up many times. This sequence joins TRBV29-1 and TRBJ2-1; D not resolved. V was trimmed by 5 bases and J by 5 bases, leaving 4 bases between them. Germline CDR1 SQVTM, CDR2 ANQGSEA. CDR3 length: 10 amino acids. The CDR3 here is CSVRHNEQFF. The CDR3 region has the DNA TGCAGCGTTAGACACAATGAGCAGTTCTTC.

On this clonotype: This sequence may be a read error, since a much larger clone differs from it by one base. The chain has TRBV28 and TRBJ2-5; the D is unclear. The CDR3 has 12 residues. Germline V CDR1 and CDR2: MDHEN, SYDVKM. The CDR3 bases are TGTACCAGCAGTCCGTGGCAAGAGACCCAGTACTTC. This translates into CTSSPWQETQYF.

Remarks on this clonotype: A much larger clonotype is one base distant, so this may be a read error. The V call is TRBV24-1, the J call TRBJ2-2; 11 nucleotides match TRBD2. Unmatched junction bases numbered 8, after V lost 1 base and J lost 8 bases. The CDR3 extends over 17 amino acids. CDR1 is KGHDR, CDR2 SFDVKD, per germline. CDR3 residues: CATSDLNPSGRSGELFF. The CDR3 DNA follows: TGTGCCACCAGTGATTTAAACCCTAGCGGGAGGTCTGGGGAGCTGTTTTTT.

Of note for this clonotype: This may stem from a read error, because a much larger clone lies one nucleotide away. This chain links TRBV5-1 with TRBJ2-7, with D perhaps matching TRBD1 or TRBD2 (5 bases each). The CDR3 runs to 15 residues. Germline V gives CDR1 SGHRS, CDR2 YFSETQ. The CDR3 sequence is CAGSSGAAAGYEQYF. The CDR3 nucleotides are TGCGCCGGCAGCTCCGGGGCAGCCGCTGGGTACGAGCAGTACTTC. Looking up the rest from reference TRBV5-1 and TRBJ2-7 gives the full variable domain: KAGVTQTPRYLIKTRGQQVTLSCSPISGHRSVSWYQQTPGQGLQFLFEYFSETQRNKGNFPGRFSGRQFSNSRSEMNVSTLELGDSALYLCAGSSGAAAGYEQYFGPGTRLTVT.

In this sample, this clonotype turned up many times. Written as DNA, the CDR3 is TGCAGTGCTAGAGGTATTAGCCAGGTTATTAAGTTCTTC. Amino acid sequence: CSARGISQVIKFF. V gene TRBV20-1 combines with J gene TRBJ2-1; D is unclear. The CDR3 is 13 residues long. CDR1 and CDR2 (germline): DFQATT, SNEGSKA (reference sequence). V dropped 1 base and J dropped 14 bases, with 18 bases sitting between them.

This clonotype was seen repeatedly, ten times or more. The rearrangement links TRBV15 to TRBJ1-2; D is ambiguous. Germline assignment: CDR1 LNHNV and CDR2 YYDKDF (reference sequence). The germline V and J ends were trimmed by 0 bases and 3 bases, with 14 bases remaining between them. CDR3 length: 16 amino acids. The CDR3 loop is CATSRDQLAGDYGYTF. The CDR3 nucleotides read TGTGCCACCAGCAGAGATCAGCTGGCCGGAGACTATGGCTACACCTTC.

The J gene is TRBJ2-5, the V gene TRBV15; D not resolved. CDR1 and CDR2 from the germline V gene are LNHNV and YYDKDF (reference sequence). The CDR3 consists of 12 residues. V dropped 2 bases and J dropped 1 base, with 2 bases sitting between them. CDR3 bases: TGTGCCACCAGCAGAAGCCAAGAGACCCAGTACTTC. As protein: CATSRSQETQYF.

V and J are TRBV27 and TRBJ1-1; D unresolved. The CDR3 is 13 residues long. Germline V gene sequence: CDR1 MNHEY, CDR2 SMNVEV (reference sequence). The V gene lost 3 bases and the J gene lost 5 bases, with 10 bases spanning the gap. The CDR3 nucleotides read TGTGCCAGCAGTTTTGAAGGGCGGACTGAAGCTTTCTTT. Protein product: CASSFEGRTEAFF.

This clonotype was seen at least ten times. The V and J genes are TRBV29-1 and TRBJ2-5; unclear D gene. This CDR3 is 11 amino acids long. Germline V gene sequence: CDR1 SQVTM, CDR2 ANQGSEA. Trimming took off 7 bases at V and 5 bases at J, with 11 bases between the two ends. The CDR3 protein is CSARFGETQYF. Written as DNA, the CDR3 is TGCAGCGCCCGATTCGGTGAGACCCAGTACTTC.

The CDR3 bases are TGTGCCAGTAGTATAAACGGAGGAAACACCATATATTTT. This translates into CASSINGGNTIYF. This chain connects TRBV19 to TRBJ1-3; D unclear. Germline CDR1 LNHDA, CDR2 SQIVND (reference sequence). CDR3 length: 13 residues. V shed 2 bases and J shed 4 bases, with 6 bases lying between them.

Ten or more counts support this clonotype. The V gene is TRBV5-5, the J gene TRBJ2-2; no clear D. Germline CDR1 reads SGHKS; CDR2 reads YYEKEE (reference sequence). V shed 6 bases and J shed 2 bases, with 8 bases lying between them. The CDR3 length is 13 residues. This CDR3 reads CASNIGNTGELFF. The CDR3 coding sequence is TGTGCCAGCAACATTGGTAACACCGGGGAGCTGTTTTTT.

This clonotype was found many times. The V and J genes are TRBV12-3 or TRBV12-4 and TRBJ1-1, with D possibly being TRBD1 (5 bases). CDR3 length equals 18 residues. V was trimmed by 2 bases and J by 0 bases, leaving 19 bases between them. The CDR3 bases are TGTGCCAGCAGTTTATTTGGGTTTTGGGGGGAACTGAACACTGAAGCTTTCTTT. Residues: CASSLFGFWGELNTEAFF.

Of note for this clonotype: At one of its ends the junction is not consistent with the germline gene, which may arise from a read error. V and J are TRBV20-1 and TRBJ2-1; TRBD2 aligns across 10 bases. CDR3 length: 16 amino acids. The germline V gene has CDR1 DFQATT and CDR2 SNEGSKA (reference sequence). This CDR3 reads CCARAGGAGGYNEQFF. The DNA for the CDR3 is TGCTGTGCTAGAGCGGGGGGAGCGGGGGGGTACAATGAGCAGTTCTTC.

This clonotype was seen many times. This rearrangement joins TRBV4-1 to TRBJ2-2; D is ambiguous. The germline V and J ends were trimmed by 2 bases and 5 bases, with 6 bases remaining between them. The CDR3 is 13 amino acids. Germline CDR1 is MGHRA and CDR2 is YSYEKL. CDR3 region: CASSQQGTGELFF. Here the CDR3 DNA reads TGCGCCAGCAGCCAACAAGGTACCGGGGAGCTGTTTTTT.